Sequencing of this TCR beta chain was carried out in a study of blood T cell repertoires in COVID-19. Per the authors' pipeline: Counts of nucleated cells, estimated from reference gene primer amplification, were obtained. TCRdb keeps only in-frame clones here, not all; method: immunoSEQ multiplex PCR. The V and J calls and clone size come from that table; D and trimming were worked out from the DNA. The sample lists roughly 150,000 clones, around 80% occurring once. The CDR3 runs to 14 residues. Germline V CDR1 and CDR2: SGHTA, FQGTGA. V shed 5 bases and J shed 7 bases, with 17 bases lying between them.

The chain uses TRBV7-3 and TRBJ1-2; D remains ambiguous. The material sequenced was peripheral blood. This TCR was sampled from a woman aged 70-85 years who had recovered from COVID-19. CDR3 amino acids: CASSPTGLEAGYTF. For the CDR3, the DNA is TGTGCCAGCAGCCCAACGGGCCTGGAGGCTGGCTACACCTTC.